These 8 T cell receptor beta chains were sequenced from one sample in a study of T-cell reconstitution after alpha-beta-depleted transplantation in children. Using unique molecular identifiers, the investigators prepared the TCRbeta library. Each CDR3 protein gets one entry after TCRdb re-called the PCR reads with MiXCR. The data contain about 870,000 distinct CDR3 sequences, 16% of them singletons. This specimen was PBMCs, mostly from graft donor cells, taken 360 days after TCRalphabeta/CD19-depleted stem cell transplant. All receptors derive from a male patient aged 10 to 17 who had a stem cell transplant for acute lymphoblastic leukemia, so the T cells may come from the graft donor.

This chain links TRBV9 with TRBJ2-1; the match to TRBD2 covers 8 bases. The length of the CDR3 is 17 residues. The V and J ends lost 4 bases and 0 bases, in that order; junction bases with no gene match: 9. The V gene's germline CDR1 is SGDLS and CDR2 YYNGEE. The CDR3 protein is CASSSEASGLSYNEQFF. The CDR3 DNA reads as TGTGCCAGCAGCTCAGAGGCTAGCGGGCTCTCCTACAATGAGCAGTTCTTC.

This clonotype showed up just a few times. The chain recombines TRBV9 with TRBJ2-3; 7 bases fit TRBD2. Germline trimming cut 0 bases from V and 3 bases from J; bases unmatched to any gene: 1. The CDR3 sequence is 14 residues long. The germline V gene encodes CDR1 SGDLS and CDR2 YYNGEE. DNA of the CDR3: TGTGCCAGCAGCGTAGCGCGGGGGACAGATACGCAGTATTTT. Translated, it gives CASSVARGTDTQYF.

The chain joins TRBV20-1 to TRBJ1-2, with TRBD1 matching over 8 bases. Trimming removed 7 bases from V and 4 bases from J; junction bases left unmatched: 11. Germline lookup yields CDR1 DFQATT and CDR2 SNEGSKA (reference sequence). The CDR3 length is 14 residues. DNA of the CDR3: TGCAGTGGTTCCGAAGCGACAGGGGTCTATGGCTACACCTTC. Protein product: CSGSEATGVYGYTF.

This clonotype showed up many times. This chain uses TRBV6-1 with TRBJ2-7; 7 bases match TRBD2. The CDR3 loop spans 14 amino acids. Germline-derived CDR1 and CDR2 are MNHNS and SASEGT. V was pared by 8 bases and J by 7 bases, with 14 bases of the junction left unmatched. CDR3 sequence (DNA): TGTGCCAGCGATCTGGGGGAGGGGTCTAGGGAGCAGTACTTC. Protein product: CASDLGEGSREQYF.

This clonotype was counted between two and nine times. The chain joins TRBV3-1 to TRBJ2-1; TRBD2 matches 7 bases. Germline assignment: CDR1 LGHDT and CDR2 YNNKEL (reference sequence). The V gene end was trimmed by 4 bases and the J gene end by 3 bases; junction bases not matched to a gene: 9. The CDR3 is 16 residues long. The CDR3: CASSRRLAAFYNEQFF. CDR3 in DNA: TGTGCCAGCAGCCGCAGACTAGCAGCGTTCTACAATGAGCAGTTCTTC.

This clonotype was observed a handful of times. The chain couples TRBV7-2 to TRBJ2-7; perhaps TRBD1 as D (5 bases). Per germline, CDR1 SGHTA and CDR2 FQGNSA. V was clipped by 5 bases and J by 1 base, with 12 bases between them. This CDR3 has 14 amino acids. CDR3 residues: CASSRQTPSYEQYF. CDR3 bases: TGTGCCAGCAGCAGACAGACGCCTTCCTACGAGCAGTACTTC.

This clonotype showed up many times. The chain employs TRBV12-3 or TRBV12-4 and TRBJ2-3; D gene ambiguous. There are 14 residues in the CDR3. Trimming left V 6 bases short and J 0 bases short, with 10 bases between. The CDR3 loop is CASRGMSSTDTQYF. The CDR3 DNA is TGTGCCAGCAGAGGGATGTCTAGCACAGATACGCAGTATTTT.

The chain joins TRBV7-9 to TRBJ1-4; maybe TRBD1 (6 bases). Germline CDR1 SEHNR, CDR2 FQNEAQ (reference sequence). V was pared by 7 bases and J by 6 bases, with 15 bases between. This CDR3 contains 14 residues. The CDR3 reads CASTPGAKDEKLFF. The CDR3 coding sequence is TGTGCCAGCACCCCAGGGGCCAAGGATGAAAAACTGTTTTTT.